The T cell receptor (beta chain) described here comes from a study of T cell repertoires in cytomegalovirus infection. Overall study: It was recently identified HLA-C-restricted and well-studied HLA-B-restricted CMV epitopes that the study used. Through public TCR beta signatures, both CMV infection and matching HLA type were indicated. Study-wide findings and caveats: The ex vivo response was dominated by HLA-C-restricted CMV-specific TCR beta clonotypes.

Concerning this clonotype: What it recognizes is unknown.

One entry per CDR3 protein results from TCRdb running MiXCR on the reads. The sample contains 300,000 or so distinct CDR3 sequences, approximately 25% of which appear only once. Trimming cost V 4 bases and J 5 bases, with 19 bases left between them. Germline V gene sequence: CDR1 SGHNT, CDR2 YYREEE (reference sequence). The CDR3 length is 16 residues. The source is a human donor in good health (CMV status not recorded). Some clones in this sample may be carry-over from other donors' samples. The V and J genes are TRBV5-4 and TRBJ2-1; tentative D call: TRBD1 (7 bases). The sample in question was cultured PBMCs, obtained from culture after CMV antigen stimulation. This chain's CDR3 is CASSGGTVGANNEQFF. The DNA for the CDR3 is TGTGCCAGCAGCGGGGGGACAGTGGGAGCAAACAATGAGCAGTTCTTC. Supplemented by reference TRBV5-4 and TRBJ2-1, the full variable domain reads ETGVTQSPTHLIKTRGQQVTLRCSSQSGHNTVSWYQQALGQGPQFIFQYYREEENGRGNFPPRFSGLQFPNYSSELNVNALELDDSALYLCASSGGTVGANNEQFFGPGTRLTVL.